These 8 T cell receptor beta chains were sequenced from one sample in a study of T cell repertoires in cytomegalovirus infection (dated by TCRdb to between 2017 and 2020). For these TCRs, the target antigens are not known. Instrument on record: Illumina HiSeq 1500. In TCRdb, the public reads were trimmed at Q25 with fastp and aligned with MiXCR, with productive beta chains retained. Rows matching on CDR3 protein sequence are summarized as one entry with the most common DNA and genes. This sample lists some 200,000 distinct CDR3 sequences; approximately 40% were detected once. The ten largest clones capture roughly three fifths of the sample. The sample's treatment or condition label is to be understood as: in vitro stimulation with specific CMV peptide epitopes to enrich CMV-specific T cells. The sample here was CD8+ T cells from cultured PBMCs, taken from culture after CMV antigen stimulation. The origin of the receptors is a human donor in good health (CMV status not recorded). Some clones in this sample may be carry-over from other donors' samples.

At least ten counts were recorded for this clonotype. The chain is built from TRBV7-3 and TRBJ1-1; D unclear. Deletions cut 6 bases from V and 1 base from J, with 9 bases between. The CDR3 extends over 13 amino acids. Per germline, CDR1 SGHTA and CDR2 FQGTGA. The CDR3 DNA follows: TGTGCCAGCAGTTTGGACCCGAACACTGAAGCTTTCTTT. Its translation: CASSLDPNTEAFF.

The V and J genes are TRBV14 and TRBJ2-1; TRBD1 agrees at 7 bases. V was clipped by 4 bases and J by 4 bases; unmatched bases: 7. Germline CDR1 is SGHDN and CDR2 is FVKESK. CDR3 length: 15 residues. CDR3 DNA sequence: TGTGCCAGCAGCCCCGGGACAGTAGGGTACAATGAGCAGTTCTTC. This gives the protein CASSPGTVGYNEQFF.

CDR3 nucleotides: TGTGCCAGCAGTTTTTTCCGGGACAGGAACAATGAGCAGTTCTTC. Its translation is CASSFFRDRNNEQFF. V gene TRBV28 combines with J gene TRBJ2-1; 8 bases agree with TRBD1. Germline V CDR1 and CDR2: MDHEN, SYDVKM. V trimming: 3 bases; J trimming: 5 bases; junction bases outside the gene matches: 6. This CDR3 has 15 amino acids. The complete variable domain, with remaining parts taken from reference TRBV28 and TRBJ2-1, reads DVKVTQSSRYLVKRTGEKVFLECVQDMDHENMFWYRQDPGLGLRLIYFSYDVKMKEKGDIPEGYSVSREKKERFSLILESASTNQTSMYLCASSFFRDRNNEQFFGPGTRLTVL.

This clonotype was detected ten times or more. This chain links TRBV19 with TRBJ1-1; TRBD1 matches at 10 bases. Germline V gene data show CDR1 as LNHDA and CDR2 as SQIVND (reference sequence). The CDR3 is made up of 12 amino acids. The J segment lost 4 bases and the V segment lost 9 bases, leaving 2 bases of the junction unmatched. CDR3 in DNA: TGTGCCAGCAGGACAGGGGGCACTGAAGCTTTCTTT. It encodes CASRTGGTEAFF.

The chain is built from TRBV7-4 and TRBJ1-6; TRBD1 is a possible D gene (5 bases). From germline, CDR1 is SGHVT and CDR2 SQSDAQ. Deletions cut 6 bases from V and 9 bases from J, with 15 bases between. This CDR3 spans 14 amino acids. CDR3 sequence: CASSDTGTASPLHF. Written as DNA, the CDR3 is TGTGCCAGCAGTGACACCGGGACCGCTTCACCCCTCCACTTT.

The chain uses TRBV28 and TRBJ1-5; TRBD1 agrees at 8 bases. The CDR3 has 15 amino acids. V shed 6 bases and J 6 bases; nucleotides not matched to a gene: 10. Germline V CDR1 and CDR2: MDHEN, SYDVKM. The DNA of the CDR3 is TGTGCCAGCAGAGCCGACAGGGGTAGGGGTCAGCCCCAGCATTTT. Its protein product is CASRADRGRGQPQHF.

The V call is TRBV29-1, the J call TRBJ2-7, with D possibly TRBD2 on 6 matching bases. CDR3 length: 14 amino acids. V lost 4 bases and J 0 bases, leaving 13 bases between the germline ends. The germline V gene has CDR1 SQVTM and CDR2 ANQGSEA. In nucleotides, the CDR3 is TGCAGCGTTGCTTTAGCGGAGAGCTCCTACGAGCAGTACTTC. Protein sequence: CSVALAESSYEQYF.

The rearrangement uses TRBV13 and TRBJ2-7; D might be TRBD1 (5 bases). Between the trimmed V and J ends, which lost 6 bases and 3 bases, there was a span of 21 bases. CDR3 length: 16 amino acids. Germline CDR1 PRHDT, CDR2 FYEKMQ (reference sequence). CDR3 amino acids: CASSTFSGPEFYEQYF. The CDR3 DNA is TGTGCCAGCAGTACATTTTCAGGGCCGGAGTTCTACGAGCAGTACTTC.